Below, 30 T cell receptor beta chains from the same sample are listed, as sequenced in a study of persistence of HIV-infected CD4 T cells. This was the immunoSEQ version 4 assay in survey mode. Generated by immunoSEQ multiplex PCR, the TCRdb table keeps only in-frame clones and is missing some. The sample gives roughly 20,000 clones, 75% to 85% of which show up once; approximately 6.3% is in the top ten. Antigens for these TCRs are unknown. Lysates of CMV-infected fibroblasts at around 10 ug/mL stimulated these cells. Sorting of responding CD4+ T cells relied on upregulated CD40 ligand together with CD69. The sequencing used CD4+ T cells sorted from PBMCs after approximately 20-hour stimulation, collected from a patient who received antiretroviral therapy. These receptors were obtained from an adult man with HIV who was CMV-seropositive.

CDR3 sequence (DNA): TGTGCCATTCTGGGAGACAGGGAGGATTCACCCCTCCACTTT. Translation: CAILGDREDSPLHF. This chain links TRBV6-5 with TRBJ1-6; 7 bases fit TRBD1. CDR1 MNHEY and CDR2 SVGAGI come from the germline V gene. V dropped 10 bases and J dropped 8; count of bases not matched to a gene: 11. The CDR3 extends over 14 amino acids.

V gene TRBV18 combines with J gene TRBJ1-3; D possibly corresponds to TRBD1 (5 bases). Trimming took 4 bases from V and 4 from J, leaving 14 bases between them. Germline lookup yields CDR1 KGHSH and CDR2 LQKENI. The CDR3 length is 15 residues. CDR3 DNA sequence: TGTGCCAGCTCACTCCTGTCGACAGCAGGAAACACCATATATTTT. Protein sequence: CASSLLSTAGNTIYF.

This clone was detected a few times. The V call is TRBV12-3 or TRBV12-4, the J call TRBJ2-7; possibly TRBD1 for D (6 bases). This CDR3 has 12 amino acids. The V end was cut by 6 bases, the J end by 2 bases, with 8 bases between. CDR3 nucleotides: TGTGCCAGCAGACAGGGTACCTACGAGCAGTACTTC. Its protein is CASRQGTYEQYF.

This clone was seen only once. The chain links TRBV18 to TRBJ1-2, with TRBD1 matching over 7 bases. With V trimmed by 3 bases and J by 0 bases, 1 base remained unmatched. CDR1 and CDR2 from the germline V gene are KGHSH and LQKENI. The CDR3 covers 14 residues. The CDR3: CASSPGTANYGYTF. In DNA form, the CDR3 reads TGTGCCAGCTCACCCGGGACAGCTAACTATGGCTACACCTTC.

This clone was counted a few times. This sequence joins TRBV15 and TRBJ2-7; D might be TRBD1 or TRBD2, each matching 5 bases. Trimming stripped 4 bases from V and 4 bases from J, with 32 bases between. The CDR3 has 20 amino acids. CDR1 and CDR2 (germline): LNHNV, YYDKDF (reference sequence). The CDR3 region has the DNA TGTGCCACCAGCACTTCCCCCAGACCCGGAAGCGACGGGGCCAAATACGAGCAGTACTTC. Its translation is CATSTSPRPGSDGAKYEQYF.

This clone has a handful of counts. The CDR3 nucleotides read TGCGCCAGCAGCTTGGCCTACGGCAGGGAGGATTCACCCCTCCACTTT. Translated, it gives CASSLAYGREDSPLHF. This chain connects TRBV5-1 to TRBJ1-6, with D possibly being TRBD1 (5 bases). Germline V gene lookup returns CDR1 SGHRS and CDR2 YFSETQ. The CDR3 extends over 16 amino acids. The V and J ends lost 0 bases and 8 bases respectively, with 15 bases between them. The full variable domain, completed using reference TRBV5-1 and TRBJ1-6, is KAGVTQTPRYLIKTRGQQVTLSCSPISGHRSVSWYQQTPGQGLQFLFEYFSETQRNKGNFPGRFSGRQFSNSRSEMNVSTLELGDSALYLCASSLAYGREDSPLHFGNGTRLTVT.

The J gene is TRBJ1-5, the V gene TRBV3-1 (or the pseudogene TRBV3-2); D gene unclear. Germline V CDR1 and CDR2: LGHDT, YNNKEL (reference sequence). CDR3 length: 16 amino acids. With 0 bases removed from V and 1 base from J, the gap between germline ends came to 10 bases. This CDR3 is CASSQDGRGSNQPQHF. CDR3 bases: TGTGCCAGCAGCCAAGATGGTCGTGGAAGCAATCAGCCCCAGCATTTT.

This clone was picked up a small number of times. Given a much more abundant clone one base away, this may be a read error. This chain uses TRBV6-5 with TRBJ1-1; weak D call: TRBD1 (6 bases). This CDR3 comprises 13 residues. V was clipped by 2 bases and J by 4 bases, with 8 bases between them. CDR1 and CDR2 (germline): MNHEY, SVGAGI. CDR3 bases: TGTGCCAGCAGTTACCAGGGGACCACTGAAGCTTTCTTT. It specifies CASSYQGTTEAFF.

The genes are TRBV5-1 and TRBJ1-4, with 10 bases aligning to TRBD1. There are 16 residues in the CDR3. V was clipped by 1 base and J by 8 bases; unmatched bases: 8. Germline-derived CDR1 and CDR2 are SGHRS and YFSETQ. The CDR3 spells CASSLSPGTGDEKLFF. The CDR3 DNA reads TGCGCCAGCAGCTTGAGTCCCGGGACAGGGGACGAAAAACTGTTTTTT.

The chain is built from TRBV19 and TRBJ2-1; the match to TRBD1 covers 9 bases. This CDR3 contains 15 residues. Trimming took 5 bases from V and 5 from J; bases not matched to a gene: 7. CDR1 is LNHDA and CDR2 is SQIVND in the germline V gene (reference sequence). The CDR3 reads CASSGPGQGNNEQFF. Here the CDR3 DNA reads TGTGCCAGTAGTGGCCCGGGACAGGGAAACAATGAGCAGTTCTTC.

The chain links TRBV3-1 (or the pseudogene TRBV3-2) to TRBJ2-7; D is unresolved. CDR3 length: 12 residues. Deletions cut 3 bases from V and 0 bases from J, with 3 bases between. CDR1 and CDR2 (germline): LGHDT, YNNKEL (reference sequence). CDR3 nucleotides: TGTGCCAGCAGCCAGGTCTCCTACGAGCAGTACTTC. Its translation is CASSQVSYEQYF.

This chain links TRBV4-1 with TRBJ2-7; 13 nucleotides align to TRBD2. With V trimmed by 3 bases and J by 7 bases, 24 bases remained unmatched. Germline lookup yields CDR1 MGHRA and CDR2 YSYEKL. This CDR3 is 21 amino acids long. The CDR3 spells CASSHGAPGTSGIPTLGEQYF. DNA of the CDR3: TGCGCCAGCAGCCACGGGGCCCCCGGGACTAGCGGGATACCTACGCTGGGAGAGCAGTACTTC.

This clone was seen a handful of times. The J gene is TRBJ1-5, the V gene TRBV9, with D perhaps matching TRBD1 (5 bases). Germline lookup yields CDR1 SGDLS and CDR2 YYNGEE. The CDR3 covers 12 residues. Trimming shortened V by 6 bases and J by 5 bases, and 9 bases separated the two germline ends. The CDR3, as DNA: TGTGCCAGCAATGGGGCCCATCAGCCCCAGCATTTT. Translation: CASNGAHQPQHF.

The gene calls are TRBV3-1 (or the pseudogene TRBV3-2) and TRBJ1-1, with a tentative D call TRBD1 (6 bases). The V end lost 1 base, the J end lost 3 bases, and 9 bases lay between the germline ends. The CDR3 runs 14 residues. From germline, CDR1 is LGHDT and CDR2 YNNKEL (reference sequence). The CDR3, as DNA: TGTGCCAGCAGCCAAGCGACAGGTCACACTGAAGCTTTCTTT. Translating gives CASSQATGHTEAFF.

CDR3 nucleotides: TGTGCCAGCAGTCCCAGGGGCCCAGATACGCAGTATTTT. Translation: CASSPRGPDTQYF. The V gene is TRBV28, the J gene TRBJ2-3, with D tentatively TRBD1 (6 bases). The CDR3 length is 13 residues. The V end was cut by 5 bases, the J end by 4 bases, with 10 bases between. CDR1 is MDHEN and CDR2 is SYDVKM in the germline V gene.

The CDR3 loop is CASHLLAGGYNEQFF. In DNA form, the CDR3 reads TGTGCCAGCCACCTACTAGCGGGGGGCTACAATGAGCAGTTCTTC. The rearrangement joins TRBV6-5 to TRBJ2-1; 12 bases map to TRBD2. The V and J ends lost 8 bases and 3 bases, in that order; junction bases with no gene match: 5. CDR1 MNHEY and CDR2 SVGAGI come from the germline V gene. The length of the CDR3 is 15 residues.

This sequence joins TRBV5-8 and TRBJ2-2; 7 bases agree with TRBD1. CDR3 length equals 16 residues. The germline V gene has CDR1 SGHTS and CDR2 YDEGEE. J was trimmed by 4 bases and V by 4 bases; bases with no gene match: 10. CDR3 loop: CASSLMTGILTGELFF. CDR3 bases: TGTGCCAGCAGCCTAATGACAGGGATACTCACCGGGGAGCTGTTTTTT.

V usage is TRBV29-1 and J usage is TRBJ1-2; 8 bases map to TRBD1. Germline lookup yields CDR1 SQVTM and CDR2 ANQGSEA. The V segment lost 6 bases and the J segment 3 bases; nucleotides outside the gene matches: 3. The CDR3 covers 12 residues. The CDR3 bases are TGCAGCGTCCAGACAGGGGACTATGGCTACACCTTC. Amino acids: CSVQTGDYGYTF.

The chain couples TRBV30 to TRBJ1-5; D is perhaps TRBD1 (5 bases). V lost 0 bases and J 4 bases, leaving 16 bases between the germline ends. This CDR3 has 16 amino acids. Germline V gene sequence: CDR1 GTSNPN, CDR2 SVGIG (reference sequence). CDR3 DNA: TGTGCCTGGAGTGTGGCAACGAGCGGGACGAATCAGCCCCAGCATTTT. It specifies CAWSVATSGTNQPQHF.

This chain connects TRBV7-8 to TRBJ1-6, with D uncertain. CDR1 and CDR2 from the germline V gene are SGHVS and FQNEAQ. Trimming took 5 bases from V and 3 from J, leaving 14 bases between them. This CDR3 contains 16 residues. CDR3 sequence (DNA): TGTGCCAGCAGCCCCCTTGGTGAGGGCTATAATTCACCCCTCCACTTT. It yields the protein CASSPLGEGYNSPLHF.

The CDR3 nucleotides are TGTGCCAGCAGCCTATCTGGGGGCCATGACACCGGGGAGCTGTTTTTT. It translates to CASSLSGGHDTGELFF. The chain combines TRBV9 with TRBJ2-2, with a tentative D call TRBD1 (6 bases). V lost 4 bases to trimming and J lost 3 bases, with 16 bases between them. CDR1 is SGDLS, CDR2 YYNGEE, per germline. There are 16 residues in the CDR3. Supplemented by reference TRBV9 and TRBJ2-2, the full variable domain reads DSGVTQTPKHLITATGQRVTLRCSPRSGDLSVYWYQQSLDQGLQFLIQYYNGEERAKGNILERFSAQQFPDLHSELNLSSLELGDSALYFCASSLSGGHDTGELFFGEGSRLTVL.

The chain has TRBV27 and TRBJ1-5, with no clear D. CDR3 size: 13 residues. The germline V gene encodes CDR1 MNHEY and CDR2 SMNVEV (reference sequence). Trimming shortened V by 5 bases and J by 0 bases, and 5 bases separated the two germline ends. This CDR3 reads CASSDYSNQPQHF. In nucleotides, the CDR3 is TGTGCCAGCAGTGATTATAGCAATCAGCCCCAGCATTTT.

This clone was observed a few times. This chain uses TRBV2 with TRBJ2-2; D may be TRBD1 (6 bases). Trimming cost V 5 bases and J 4 bases, with 11 bases left between them. This CDR3 has 14 residues. Germline CDR1 is SNHLY and CDR2 is FYNNEI. The CDR3 spells CASSQGMFTGELFF. CDR3 nucleotide sequence: TGTGCCAGCAGTCAGGGGATGTTCACCGGGGAGCTGTTTTTT.

In this sample, this clone turned up a few times. The rearrangement links TRBV28 to TRBJ1-2, with D maybe TRBD1 (5 bases). In germline, CDR1 is MDHEN, CDR2 SYDVKM. V was cut by 6 bases and J by 8 bases, with 10 bases left in between. This CDR3 is built from 11 residues. For the CDR3, the DNA is TGTGCCAGCAGCCCGGGACTCGGCTACACCTTC. Its protein product is CASSPGLGYTF.

The gene calls are TRBV20-1 and TRBJ2-1; tentatively, D is TRBD1 or TRBD2 (5 bases each). The CDR3 has 16 amino acids. The germline V gene has CDR1 DFQATT and CDR2 SNEGSKA (reference sequence). V was cut by 3 bases and J by 0 bases, with 15 bases left in between. The CDR3 region has the DNA TGCAGTGCTAGTCTTTTCGGGGCTAGCTCCTACAATGAGCAGTTCTTC. It codes for CSASLFGASSYNEQFF.

V usage is TRBV6-1 and J usage is TRBJ1-2; possible D gene TRBD1, 6 bases. The length of the CDR3 is 13 residues. V lost 4 bases, J lost 2 bases, and 8 bases lay in between. Germline V lookup: CDR1 MNHNS, CDR2 SASEGT. DNA of the CDR3: TGTGCCAGCAGTGGGGGGCAGAACTATGGCTACACCTTC. Encoded protein: CASSGGQNYGYTF.

This CDR3 is CASSLAVAGSSNQPQHF. The CDR3 DNA is TGTGCCAGCAGCTTAGCGGTCGCAGGATCAAGCAATCAGCCCCAGCATTTT. The V call is TRBV7-8, the J call TRBJ1-5; D is undetermined. From germline, CDR1 is SGHVS and CDR2 FQNEAQ. This CDR3 region has 17 residues. V was pared by 0 bases and J by 1 base, with 13 bases between.

Sample share makes this clone medium-sized. The gene calls are TRBV18 and TRBJ1-2, with 9 bases identical to TRBD1. The CDR3 has 13 amino acids. The germline V gene has CDR1 KGHSH and CDR2 LQKENI. Germline trimming cut 6 bases from V and 7 bases from J; bases unmatched to any gene: 6. The CDR3 DNA is TGTGCCAGCTCTCCCATGGACAGGGGTGGCTACACCTTC. Its protein is CASSPMDRGGYTF.

The chain combines TRBV28 with TRBJ2-7; 7 nucleotides match TRBD1. The V gene's germline CDR1 is MDHEN and CDR2 SYDVKM. CDR3 length: 16 residues. The trim removed 5 bases at V and 2 bases at J, leaving 12 bases unmatched. CDR3 coding DNA: TGTGCCAGCAGTCCTCCGGACAGGTTCTTGACCTACGAGCAGTACTTC. Encoded protein: CASSPPDRFLTYEQYF.

CDR3 DNA sequence: TGTGCCACCAGTGATCCGCAAGCGGCCCAGCATTTT. This translates into CATSDPQAAQHF. This sequence joins TRBV24-1 and TRBJ1-5; D gene uncertain. The CDR3 contains 12 residues. V dropped 3 bases and J dropped 11 bases, with 10 bases sitting between them. Germline-derived CDR1 and CDR2 are KGHDR and SFDVKD.